This T cell receptor (beta chain) originates from a study of T-cell reconstitution after alpha-beta-depleted transplantation in children. Germline CDR1 reads SGHVS; CDR2 reads FNYEAQ. The CDR3 is 15 amino acids. Deletions cut 1 base from V and 3 bases from J, with 13 bases between. This clonotype was found a few times. Its antigen is unidentified. Unique molecular identifiers were built into the TCRbeta library. TCRdb analysed the PCR reads with MiXCR anew, one entry per CDR3 protein. The table records around 450,000 distinct CDR3 sequences, roughly 16% of them present only once. Study results and caveats: Expanded clones from the graft, numbering several hundred, reportedly supplied alpha-beta T cells about two months after transplant. Fresh T-cell production supplied most of the T-cell counts and diversity seen one year after transplant.

The chain is built from TRBV7-6 and TRBJ2-7; D possibly corresponds to TRBD2 (5 bases). The starting material was PBMCs, mostly from graft donor cells, obtained 360 days after TCRalphabeta/CD19-depleted stem cell transplant. The receptor was derived from a boy under two years old who had a stem cell transplant for Wiskott-Aldrich syndrome, so the T cells may come from the graft donor. The DNA for the CDR3 is TGTGCCAGCAGCTTAGAGTTCGGGGAAGTCTACGAGCAGTACTTC. Amino acids: CASSLEFGEVYEQYF.